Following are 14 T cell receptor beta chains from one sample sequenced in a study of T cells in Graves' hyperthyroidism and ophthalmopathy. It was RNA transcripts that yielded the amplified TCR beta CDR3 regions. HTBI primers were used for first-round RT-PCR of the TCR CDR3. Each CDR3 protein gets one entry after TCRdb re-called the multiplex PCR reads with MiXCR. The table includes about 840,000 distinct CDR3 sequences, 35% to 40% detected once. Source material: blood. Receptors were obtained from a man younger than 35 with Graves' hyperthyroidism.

This CDR3 reads CASSVGAVTETQYF. CDR3 nucleotide sequence: TGTGCCAGCAGCGTGGGGGCAGTGACGGAGACCCAGTACTTC. V is TRBV9 and J is TRBJ2-5; D may be TRBD1 (6 bases). The V end lost 2 bases, the J end lost 5 bases, and 13 bases lay between the germline ends. This CDR3 region has 14 residues. Looked up from germline, CDR1 is SGDLS and CDR2 is YYNGEE.

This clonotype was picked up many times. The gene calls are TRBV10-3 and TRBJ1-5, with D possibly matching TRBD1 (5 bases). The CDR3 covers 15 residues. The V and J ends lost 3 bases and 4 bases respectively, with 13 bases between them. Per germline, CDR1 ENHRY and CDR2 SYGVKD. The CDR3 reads CAISDQGGDNQPQHF. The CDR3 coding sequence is TGTGCCATCAGTGATCAGGGTGGGGATAATCAGCCCCAGCATTTT.

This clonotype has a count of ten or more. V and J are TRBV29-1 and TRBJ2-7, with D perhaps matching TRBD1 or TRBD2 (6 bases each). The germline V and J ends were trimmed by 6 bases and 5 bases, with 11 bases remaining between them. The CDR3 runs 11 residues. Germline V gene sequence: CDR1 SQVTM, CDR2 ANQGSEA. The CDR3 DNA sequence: TGCAGCGTAGGGGGGAGCCACGAGCAGTACTTC. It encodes CSVGGSHEQYF.

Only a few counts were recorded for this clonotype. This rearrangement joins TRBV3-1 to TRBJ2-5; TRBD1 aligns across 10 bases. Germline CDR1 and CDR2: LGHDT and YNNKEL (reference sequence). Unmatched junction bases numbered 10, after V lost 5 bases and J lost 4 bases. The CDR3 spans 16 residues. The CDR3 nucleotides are TGTGCCAGCAGCGCTCGACAGGGGGCGTTGGTAGAGACCCAGTACTTC. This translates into CASSARQGALVETQYF.

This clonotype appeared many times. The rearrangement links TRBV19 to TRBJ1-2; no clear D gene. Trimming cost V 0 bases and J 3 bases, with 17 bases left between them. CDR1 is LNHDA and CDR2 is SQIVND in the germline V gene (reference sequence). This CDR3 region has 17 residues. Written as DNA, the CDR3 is TGTGCCAGTAGTATAGATCATTCATGGGCATCTCACTATGGCTACACCTTC. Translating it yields CASSIDHSWASHYGYTF.

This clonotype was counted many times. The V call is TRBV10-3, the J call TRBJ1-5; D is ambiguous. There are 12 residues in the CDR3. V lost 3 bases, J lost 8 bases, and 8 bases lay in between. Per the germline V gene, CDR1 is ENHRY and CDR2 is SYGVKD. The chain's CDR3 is CAISDREKPQHF. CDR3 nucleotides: TGTGCCATCAGTGATCGGGAAAAGCCCCAGCATTTT.

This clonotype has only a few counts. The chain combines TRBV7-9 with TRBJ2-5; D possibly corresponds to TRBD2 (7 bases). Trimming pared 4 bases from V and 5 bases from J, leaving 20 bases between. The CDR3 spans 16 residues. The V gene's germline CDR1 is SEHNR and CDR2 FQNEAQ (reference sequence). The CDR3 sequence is CASSSVPRGRRETQYF. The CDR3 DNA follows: TGTGCCAGCAGCTCCGTGCCGCGGGGGCGACGGGAGACCCAGTACTTC.

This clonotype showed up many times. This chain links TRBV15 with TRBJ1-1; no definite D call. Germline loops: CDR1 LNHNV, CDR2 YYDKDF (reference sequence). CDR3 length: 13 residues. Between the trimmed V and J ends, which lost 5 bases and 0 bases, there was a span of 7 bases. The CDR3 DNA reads TGTGCCACCAGCGGAAGTATGAACACTGAAGCTTTCTTT. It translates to CATSGSMNTEAFF. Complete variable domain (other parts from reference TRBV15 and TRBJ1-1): DAMVIQNPRYQVTQFGKPVTLSCSQTLNHNVMYWYQQKSSQAPKLLFHYYDKDFNNEADTPDNFQSRRPNTSFCFLDIRSPGLGDTAMYLCATSGSMNTEAFFGQGTRLTVV.

The CDR3 loop reads CATSNEDSNQPQHF. In nucleotides, the CDR3 is TGTGCCACCTCCAACGAAGATAGCAATCAGCCCCAGCATTTT. This sequence joins TRBV10-3 and TRBJ1-5, with D hard to call. This CDR3 is built from 14 residues. V lost 10 bases to trimming and J lost 0 bases, with 13 bases between them. Germline V CDR1 and CDR2: ENHRY, SYGVKD.

CDR3 amino acids: CAWKRGNTDTQYF. For the CDR3, the DNA is TGTGCCTGGAAGCGGGGGAACACAGATACGCAGTATTTT. V gene TRBV30 combines with J gene TRBJ2-3; 8 bases line up with TRBD2. Germline V CDR1 and CDR2: GTSNPN, SVGIG (reference sequence). Germline trimming cut 4 bases from V and 2 bases from J; bases unmatched to any gene: 2. The CDR3 length is 13 residues.

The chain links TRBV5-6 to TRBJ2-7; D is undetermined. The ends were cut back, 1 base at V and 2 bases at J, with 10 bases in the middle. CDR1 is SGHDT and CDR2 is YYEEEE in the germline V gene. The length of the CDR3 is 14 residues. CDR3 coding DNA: TGTGCCAGCAGCTTGACTGGTGCAGCCTACGAGCAGTACTTC. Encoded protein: CASSLTGAAYEQYF.

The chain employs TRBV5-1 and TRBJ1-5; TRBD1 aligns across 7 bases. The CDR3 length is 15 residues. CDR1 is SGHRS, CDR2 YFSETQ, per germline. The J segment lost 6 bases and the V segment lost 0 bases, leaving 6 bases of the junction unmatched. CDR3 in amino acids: CASSLGQGGGQPQHF. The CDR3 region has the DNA TGCGCCAGCAGCTTGGGACAGGGAGGAGGTCAGCCCCAGCATTTT.

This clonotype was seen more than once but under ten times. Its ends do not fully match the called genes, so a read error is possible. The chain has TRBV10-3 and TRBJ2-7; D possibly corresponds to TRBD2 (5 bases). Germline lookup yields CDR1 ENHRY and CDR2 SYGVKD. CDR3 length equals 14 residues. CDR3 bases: TGTGCCAGCAGTGATGGACTCCTCTCCTACGAGCAGTACTTC. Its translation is CASSDGLLSYEQYF.

CDR3 sequence (DNA): TGTGCCAGCAGTGGTGACAGGGATAGAAACACCGGGGAGCTGTTTTTT. This translates into CASSGDRDRNTGELFF. The chain uses TRBV5-4 and TRBJ2-2; TRBD1 aligns across 7 bases. The V and J ends lost 5 bases and 2 bases, in that order; junction bases with no gene match: 9. This CDR3 is 16 amino acids long. The V gene's germline CDR1 is SGHNT and CDR2 YYREEE (reference sequence).